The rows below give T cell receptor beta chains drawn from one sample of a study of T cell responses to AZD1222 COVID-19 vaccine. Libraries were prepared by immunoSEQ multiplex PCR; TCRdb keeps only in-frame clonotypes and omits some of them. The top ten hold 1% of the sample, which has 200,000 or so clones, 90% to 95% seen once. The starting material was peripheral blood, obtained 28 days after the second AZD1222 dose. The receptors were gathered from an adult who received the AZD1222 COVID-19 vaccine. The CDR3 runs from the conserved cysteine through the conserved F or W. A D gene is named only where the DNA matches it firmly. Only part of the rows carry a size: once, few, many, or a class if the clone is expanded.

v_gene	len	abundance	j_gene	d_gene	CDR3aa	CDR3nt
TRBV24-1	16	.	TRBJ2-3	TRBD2	CATSVGVAGGQDTQYF	TGTGCCACCAGTGTGGGGGTAGCGGGGGGGCAGGATACGCAGTATTTT
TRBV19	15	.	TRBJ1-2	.	CASSTSRSTNYGYTF	TGTGCCAGTAGTACCTCCAGGTCCACTAACTATGGCTACACCTTC
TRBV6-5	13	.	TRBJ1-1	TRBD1	CAARGGRETEAFF	TGTGCCGCCAGGGGGGGAAGAGAAACTGAAGCTTTCTTT
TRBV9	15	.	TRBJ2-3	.	CASSVDAGSTDTQYF	TGTGCCAGCAGCGTAGACGCGGGGAGCACAGATACGCAGTATTTT
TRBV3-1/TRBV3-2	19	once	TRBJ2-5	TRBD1	CASSLTTGRQGVESETQYF	TGTGCCAGCAGCCTAACTACGGGGAGACAGGGGGTAGAGTCAGAGACCCAGTACTTC
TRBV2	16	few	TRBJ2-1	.	CASSGRLWGSYNEQFF	TGTGCCAGCAGCGGCCGATTGTGGGGCTCCTACAATGAGCAGTTCTTC
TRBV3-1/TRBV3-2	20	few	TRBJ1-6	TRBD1	CASSQHAARDRPSWDSPLHF	TGTGCCAGCAGCCAACACGCTGCCAGGGACAGGCCGTCGTGGGATTCACCCCTCCACTTT
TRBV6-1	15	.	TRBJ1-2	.	CASSEGLGAGYGYTF	TGTGCCAGCAGTGAAGGATTGGGAGCCGGCTATGGCTACACCTTC
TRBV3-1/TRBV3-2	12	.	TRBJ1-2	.	CASSQVRIGYTF	TGTGCCAGCAGCCAAGTGAGAATAGGCTACACCTTC
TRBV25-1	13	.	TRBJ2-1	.	CASSKDIVGEQFF	TGTGCCAGCAGTAAAGACATCGTCGGTGAGCAGTTCTTC
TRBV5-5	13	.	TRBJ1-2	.	CASSPLGEAQGTF	TGTGCCAGCAGCCCGCTCGGGGAAGCCCAGGGCACCTTC
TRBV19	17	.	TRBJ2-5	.	CASSIVAPRDPRGTQYF	TGTGCCAGTAGTATCGTGGCCCCAAGGGACCCTAGAGGGACCCAGTACTTC
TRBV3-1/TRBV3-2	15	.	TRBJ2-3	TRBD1	CASSDRGHNTDTQYF	TGTGCCAGCAGTGACAGGGGGCATAACACAGATACGCAGTATTTT
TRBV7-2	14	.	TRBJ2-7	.	CASSLEARSYEQYF	TGTGCCAGCAGCTTAGAGGCGAGATCCTACGAGCAGTACTTC
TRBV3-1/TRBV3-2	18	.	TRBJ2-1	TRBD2	CASSQDRASGGYYNEQFF	TGTGCCAGCAGCCAAGATAGGGCTAGCGGGGGATACTACAATGAGCAGTTCTTC
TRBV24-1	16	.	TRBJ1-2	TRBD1	CATSDTYRGDYYGYTF	TGTGCCACCAGTGACACCTACAGGGGGGATTACTATGGCTACACCTTC
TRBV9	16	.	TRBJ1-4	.	CASSVDGRGGNEKLFF	TGTGCCAGCAGCGTAGATGGTCGGGGGGGAAATGAAAAACTGTTTTTT
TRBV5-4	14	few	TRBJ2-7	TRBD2	CASSLLAGGPEQYF	TGTGCCAGCAGCTTGCTAGCGGGGGGGCCCGAGCAGTACTTC
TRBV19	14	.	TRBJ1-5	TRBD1	CASNRQGVNQPQHF	TGTGCCAGTAACCGACAGGGAGTCAATCAGCCCCAGCATTTT
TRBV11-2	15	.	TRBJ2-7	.	CASSLDGRTATEQYF	TGTGCCAGCAGCTTAGATGGAAGGACAGCGACAGAGCAGTACTTC
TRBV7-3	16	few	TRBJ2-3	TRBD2	CASSPSSGESTDTQYF	TGTGCCAGCAGCCCGTCTAGCGGGGAGAGCACAGATACGCAGTATTTT
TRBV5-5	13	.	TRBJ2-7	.	CASSLVGNYEQYF	TGTGCCAGCAGCTTGGTCGGTAACTACGAGCAGTACTTC
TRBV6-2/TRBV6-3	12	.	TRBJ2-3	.	CASSQNTDTQYF	TGTGCCAGCAGTCAAAACACAGATACGCAGTATTTT
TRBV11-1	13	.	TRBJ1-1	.	CASSLNSGLEAFF	TGTGCCAGCAGCTTAAATTCAGGCTTAGAAGCTTTCTTT
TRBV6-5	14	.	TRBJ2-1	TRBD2	CASWDSGGYNEQFF	TGTGCCAGCTGGGATAGCGGGGGGTACAATGAGCAGTTCTTC
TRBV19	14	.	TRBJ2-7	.	CASSNANPSYEQYF	TGTGCCAGTAGTAACGCCAACCCATCCTACGAGCAGTACTTC
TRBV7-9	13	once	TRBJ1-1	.	CASSLAQNTEAFF	TGTGCCAGCAGCTTAGCGCAGAACACTGAAGCTTTCTTT
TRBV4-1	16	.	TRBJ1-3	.	CASSQDGRLSGNTIYF	TGCGCCAGCAGCCAAGATGGGCGGCTCTCTGGAAACACCATATATTTT
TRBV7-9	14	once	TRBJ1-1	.	CASRYPGQNTEAFF	TGTGCCAGCAGATACCCCGGACAGAACACTGAAGCTTTCTTT
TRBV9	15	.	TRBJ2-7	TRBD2	CASSALAGPTYEQYF	TGTGCCAGCAGCGCACTAGCGGGGCCCACCTACGAGCAGTACTTC
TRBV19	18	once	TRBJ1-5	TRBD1	CASSMTLWTGGLNQPQHF	TGTGCCAGTAGTATGACCCTATGGACAGGGGGCTTAAATCAGCCCCAGCATTTT
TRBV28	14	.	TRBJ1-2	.	CASSLFTGPYGYTF	TGTGCCAGCAGTTTATTTACAGGGCCCTATGGCTACACCTTC
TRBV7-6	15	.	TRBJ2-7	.	CASSPGGGGSYEQYF	TGTGCCAGCAGCCCAGGCGGAGGTGGATCCTACGAGCAGTACTTC
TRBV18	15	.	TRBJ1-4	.	CASLPGGRANEKLFF	TGTGCCAGCCTCCCGGGAGGGAGAGCTAATGAAAAACTGTTTTTT
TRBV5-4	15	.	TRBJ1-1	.	CASSSPTGGNTEAFF	TGTGCCAGCAGCTCCCCCACGGGGGGGAACACTGAAGCTTTCTTT
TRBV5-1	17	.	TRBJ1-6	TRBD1	CASSLGGTGYSNSPLHF	TGCGCCAGCAGCTTGGGGGGGACAGGGTACTCTAATTCACCCCTCCACTTT
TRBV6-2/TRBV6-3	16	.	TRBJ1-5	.	CASSYAPPSAGGPQHF	TGTGCCAGCAGTTACGCCCCCCCAAGCGCCGGGGGGCCCCAGCATTTT
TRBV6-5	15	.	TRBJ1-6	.	CASSLTGLYNSPLHF	TGTGCCAGCAGTTTAACAGGCCTATATAATTCACCCCTCCACTTT
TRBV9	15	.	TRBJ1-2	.	CASSARGAGNYGYTF	TGTGCCAGCAGCGCAAGAGGGGCGGGAAACTATGGCTACACCTTC
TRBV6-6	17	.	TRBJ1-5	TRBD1	CASSRRSRTGGNQPQHF	TGTGCCAGCAGTCGTCGATCTCGGACAGGGGGGAATCAGCCCCAGCATTTT
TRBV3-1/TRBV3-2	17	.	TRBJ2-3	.	CASSLQFGGLGTDTQYF	TGTGCCAGCAGCCTACAATTCGGGGGATTGGGCACAGATACGCAGTATTTT
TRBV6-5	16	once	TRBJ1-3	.	CASSYSRTGRENTIYF	TGTGCCAGCAGTTACTCGAGAACAGGGCGAGAAAACACCATATATTTT
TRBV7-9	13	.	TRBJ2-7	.	CASSLVRGYEQYF	TGTGCCAGCAGCTTAGTCAGGGGCTACGAGCAGTACTTC
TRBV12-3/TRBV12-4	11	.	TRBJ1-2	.	CASTRRGGYTF	TGTGCCAGCACTCGCCGAGGGGGCTACACCTTC
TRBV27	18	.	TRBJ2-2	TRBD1	CASSLSRGTEVNTGELFF	TGTGCCAGCAGTCTCTCCCGTGGGACAGAGGTTAACACCGGGGAGCTGTTTTTT
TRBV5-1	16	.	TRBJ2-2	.	CASSSEASPNTGELFF	TGCGCCAGCAGCTCCGAAGCCTCGCCGAACACCGGGGAGCTGTTTTTT
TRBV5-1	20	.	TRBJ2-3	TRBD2	CASSLVRGSGAIGRTDTQYF	TGCGCCAGCAGCTTGGTGCGTGGTAGCGGGGCCATCGGGCGCACAGATACGCAGTATTTT
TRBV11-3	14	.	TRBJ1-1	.	CASSPGGVNTEAFF	TGTGCCAGCAGCCCCGGCGGGGTGAACACTGAAGCTTTCTTT
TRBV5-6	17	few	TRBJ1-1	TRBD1	CASSLGRGTEWDTEAFF	TGTGCCAGCAGCTTGGGCAGGGGGACGGAGTGGGACACTGAAGCTTTCTTT
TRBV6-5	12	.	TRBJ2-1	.	CASSYRGNEQFF	TGTGCCAGCAGTTACAGGGGCAATGAGCAGTTCTTC
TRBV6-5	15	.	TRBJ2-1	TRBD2	CASSPLAGVSNEQFF	TGTGCCAGCAGTCCTCTAGCGGGGGTTTCCAATGAGCAGTTCTTC
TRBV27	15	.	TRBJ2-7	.	CASSPKLDRSYEQYF	TGTGCCAGCAGCCCGAAGCTGGACAGATCCTACGAGCAGTACTTC
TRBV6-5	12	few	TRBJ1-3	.	CASSHPRNTIYF	TGTGCCAGCAGTCACCCCCGAAACACCATATATTTT
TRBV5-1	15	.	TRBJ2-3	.	CASSLQRTSTDTQYF	TGCGCCAGCAGCTTACAGAGAACTAGCACAGATACGCAGTATTTT
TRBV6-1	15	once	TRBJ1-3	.	CASSDRQTSGNTIYF	TGTGCCAGCAGTGATAGGCAGACCTCTGGAAACACCATATATTTT
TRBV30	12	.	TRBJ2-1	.	CAWSVGGDEQFF	TGTGCCTGGAGTGTAGGGGGTGATGAGCAGTTCTTC